The 24 T cell receptor beta chains below were found in one sample sequenced in a study of control samples from healthy donors and cancer patients. Here immunoSEQ multiplex PCR was the method, and the copy in TCRdb shows in-frame clones only, minus some. Here the sample spans some 150,000 clones, 90% to 95% being singletons. Sequencing was performed on blood. The receptors stem from a woman in her fifties or sixties in good health.

The rearrangement links TRBV21-1 to TRBJ1-1. TRBV21-1 is recorded as a pseudogene. The CDR3 runs 13 residues. As DNA, the CDR3 is TGTGCCAGGGAGCTTACCCCTAACACTGAAGCTTTCTTT. Its protein product is CARELTPNTEAFF.

This chain connects TRBV6-2 or TRBV6-3 to TRBJ1-5; the D gene is possibly TRBD1 (6 bases). Germline V gives CDR1 MNHEY, CDR2 SVGEGT. The CDR3 is made up of 17 amino acids. V lost 6 bases and J 0 bases, leaving 18 bases between the germline ends. DNA for the CDR3: TGTGCCAGCAGCCCCAGAGATGACAGGCCTAGCAATCAGCCCCAGCATTTT. Residues: CASSPRDDRPSNQPQHF.

The chain is built from TRBV5-1 and TRBJ1-4, with D possibly matching TRBD1 (5 bases). CDR1 and CDR2 (germline): SGHRS, YFSETQ. The CDR3 is 16 amino acids. Trimming stripped 4 bases from V and 3 bases from J, with 16 bases between. CDR3: CASSSLEVGPNEKLFF. In DNA form, the CDR3 reads TGCGCCAGCAGCAGCTTGGAGGTGGGACCTAATGAAAAACTGTTTTTT.

The chain recombines TRBV29-1 with TRBJ1-2; D is possibly TRBD1 (6 bases). Germline CDR1 SQVTM, CDR2 ANQGSEA. V dropped 8 bases and J dropped 3 bases, with 13 bases sitting between them. The CDR3 totals 12 residues. CDR3 in DNA: TGCAGCCTCAGGACAGACGACTATGGCTACACCTTC. This sequence encodes CSLRTDDYGYTF.

This chain uses TRBV6-2 or TRBV6-3 with TRBJ1-5; D is undetermined. The germline V and J ends were trimmed by 2 bases and 2 bases, with 10 bases remaining between them. CDR1 and CDR2 (germline): MNHEY, SVGEGT. This CDR3 comprises 15 residues. The CDR3 loop reads CASSYGGSGNQPQHF. CDR3 in DNA: TGTGCCAGCAGTTACGGTGGTTCGGGCAATCAGCCCCAGCATTTT.

The chain employs TRBV7-3 and TRBJ2-2; D unclear. The V end lost 2 bases, the J end lost 5 bases, and 6 bases lay between the germline ends. The germline V gene encodes CDR1 SGHTA and CDR2 FQGTGA. The CDR3 has 13 residues. The CDR3 region is CASSLWATGELFF. The CDR3, as DNA: TGTGCCAGCAGCTTATGGGCTACCGGGGAGCTGTTTTTT.

The rearrangement uses TRBV29-1 and TRBJ1-2; possibly TRBD1 for D (6 bases). Germline loops: CDR1 SQVTM, CDR2 ANQGSEA. V lost 4 bases, J lost 3 bases, and 9 bases lay in between. The length of the CDR3 is 12 residues. CDR3 sequence (DNA): TGCAGCGTTGCCTCAGGGGACTATGGCTACACCTTC. Residues: CSVASGDYGYTF.

The CDR3 nucleotides read TGCGCCAGCAATGAAGGGACAGCTAATGAAAAACTGTTTTTT. Amino acid sequence: CASNEGTANEKLFF. The genes are TRBV5-1 and TRBJ1-4; 7 bases match TRBD1. The CDR3 totals 14 residues. Losses at the gene ends were 6 bases for V and 3 bases for J; bases not matched to a gene: 5. Per germline, CDR1 SGHRS and CDR2 YFSETQ.

V and J are TRBV5-1 and TRBJ1-1; 7 positions match TRBD1. Germline CDR1 SGHRS, CDR2 YFSETQ. The CDR3 is 14 residues long. Trimming at V came to 4 bases and at J to 1 base, leaving 4 bases not matched to a gene. The CDR3 loop is CASSGTVTNTEAFF. CDR3 nucleotide sequence: TGCGCCAGCAGCGGGACAGTGACGAACACTGAAGCTTTCTTT.

The chain has TRBV14 and TRBJ2-7; D unresolved. V was shortened by 2 bases and J by 6 bases, with 14 bases between the two germline ends. CDR3 size: 14 residues. Per germline, CDR1 SGHDN and CDR2 FVKESK. CDR3 DNA sequence: TGTGCCAGCAGCCAACAAATTGGTTATGGCGAGCAGTACTTC. Translated: CASSQQIGYGEQYF.

Only a few counts were recorded for this clone. V usage is TRBV3-1 (or the pseudogene TRBV3-2) and J usage is TRBJ1-2; D is possibly TRBD1 (5 bases). Per the germline V gene, CDR1 is LGHDT and CDR2 is YNNKEL (reference sequence). This CDR3 has 16 residues. Trimming shortened V by 0 bases and J by 4 bases, and 15 bases separated the two germline ends. CDR3 amino acids: CASSQDLQGGPYGYTF. The CDR3 DNA is TGTGCCAGCAGCCAAGATCTTCAGGGCGGACCCTATGGCTACACCTTC.

The chain employs TRBV5-1 and TRBJ1-4; D call uncertain. Germline-derived CDR1 and CDR2 are SGHRS and YFSETQ. Trimming pared 0 bases from V and 5 bases from J, leaving 8 bases between. There are 14 residues in the CDR3. The CDR3 DNA reads TGCGCCAGCAGCTTGGCCGGGAAAAATGAAAAACTGTTTTTT. Translation gives CASSLAGKNEKLFF.

The rearrangement joins TRBV10-3 to TRBJ2-7; D perhaps matches TRBD1 (6 bases). From germline, CDR1 is ENHRY and CDR2 SYGVKD. V lost 5 bases and J 6 bases, leaving 14 bases between the germline ends. The CDR3 is 13 residues long. The CDR3 nucleotides are TGTGCCATCAGTAAAGGACAGACATTCGAGCAGTACTTC. Translation gives CAISKGQTFEQYF.

The chain uses TRBV20-1 and TRBJ1-1, with 11 positions matching TRBD1. V lost 3 bases, J lost 4 bases, and 4 bases stayed unmatched. The CDR3 spans 14 residues. The V gene's germline CDR1 is DFQATT and CDR2 SNEGSKA (reference sequence). The DNA for the CDR3 is TGCAGTGCTAGTGATGGACAGGGGGCCACTGAAGCTTTCTTT. Translating gives CSASDGQGATEAFF.

This sequence joins TRBV5-1 and TRBJ2-3; 7 nucleotides agree with TRBD1. V was clipped by 4 bases and J by 1 base; unmatched bases: 3. CDR1 is SGHRS, CDR2 YFSETQ, per germline. The CDR3 consists of 14 residues. The chain's CDR3 is CASSRDRGTDTQYF. The CDR3 nucleotides read TGCGCCAGCAGCCGAGACAGGGGCACAGATACGCAGTATTTT.

The chain recombines TRBV7-9 with TRBJ1-4; 8 bases are a match to TRBD1. Trimming took 5 bases from V and 3 from J; bases not matched to a gene: 8. The CDR3 is 16 amino acids. Germline CDR1 is SEHNR and CDR2 is FQNEAQ (reference sequence). The CDR3 nucleotides read TGTGCCAGCAGCACGCGCCGACAGGGGCCTAATGAAAAACTGTTTTTT. This translates into CASSTRRQGPNEKLFF.

V usage is TRBV5-1 and J usage is TRBJ1-4; 7 nucleotides line up with TRBD1. With V trimmed by 4 bases and J by 0 bases, 12 bases remained unmatched. The CDR3 extends over 18 amino acids. Looked up from germline, CDR1 is SGHRS and CDR2 is YFSETQ. As DNA, the CDR3 is TGCGCCAGCAGCCTACGTGGCCGGACAGGTTCAACTAATGAAAAACTGTTTTTT. Protein: CASSLRGRTGSTNEKLFF.

This clone was seen more than once but under ten times. The chain joins TRBV6-2 or TRBV6-3 to TRBJ1-5; 7 nucleotides align to TRBD1. CDR1 MNHEY and CDR2 SVGEGT come from the germline V gene. This CDR3 has 15 residues. After removal of 2 bases from V and 3 bases from J, the junction contained 4 bases not matched to a gene. For the CDR3, the DNA is TGTGCCAGCAGTTACCTTGACAGGGTCAATCAGCCCCAGCATTTT. This codes for CASSYLDRVNQPQHF.

CDR3 amino acids: CASSQAANEKLFF. The DNA for the CDR3 is TGCGCCAGCAGCCAAGCGGCTAATGAAAAACTGTTTTTT. The chain joins TRBV4-1 to TRBJ1-4; D gene unclear. This CDR3 region has 13 residues. Trimming removed 1 base at V and 3 bases at J, with 3 bases between. Germline CDR1 and CDR2: MGHRA and YSYEKL.

The chain couples TRBV29-1 to TRBJ1-1; tentatively, D is TRBD1 (6 bases). With 1 base removed from V and 1 base from J, the gap between germline ends came to 7 bases. The germline gives CDR1 SQVTM, CDR2 ANQGSEA. This CDR3 has 13 amino acids. CDR3 sequence (DNA): TGCAGCGTTGAAGGACAGGAGAACACTGAAGCTTTCTTT. It yields the protein CSVEGQENTEAFF.

The chain uses TRBV7-7 and TRBJ1-2; TRBD1 is a possible D gene (5 bases). The CDR3 spans 13 residues. The V gene's germline CDR1 is SSHAT and CDR2 FNYEAQ (reference sequence). Trimming pared 3 bases from V and 3 bases from J, leaving 8 bases between. CDR3: CASSFGRDYGYTF. In DNA, the CDR3 is TGTGCCAGCAGCTTCGGCAGGGACTATGGCTACACCTTC.

The chain employs TRBV7-9 and TRBJ1-1, with D possibly TRBD1 on 5 matching bases. The CDR3 runs to 16 residues. Germline values: CDR1 SEHNR, CDR2 FQNEAQ (reference sequence). Trimming stripped 6 bases from V and 1 base from J, with 18 bases between. This CDR3 reads CASSSRAVPRNTEAFF. The CDR3 nucleotides read TGTGCCAGCAGTAGCAGGGCAGTCCCACGGAACACTGAAGCTTTCTTT.

V is TRBV6-4 and J is TRBJ2-3; D possibly corresponds to TRBD2 (5 bases). The CDR3 has 15 residues. V lost 7 bases and J lost 0, with 14 bases in between. The germline V gene encodes CDR1 MRHNA and CDR2 SNTAGT. CDR3 sequence: CASKDGGLSTDTQYF. The CDR3 nucleotides are TGTGCCAGCAAAGACGGCGGACTGAGCACAGATACGCAGTATTTT.

The chain combines TRBV9 with TRBJ1-3; D is unclear. CDR1 and CDR2 (germline): SGDLS, YYNGEE. The V end was cut by 0 bases, the J end by 0 bases, with 7 bases between. This CDR3 is 15 amino acids long. CDR3 nucleotide sequence: TGTGCCAGCAGCGTAGAACCGAGCTCTGGAAACACCATATATTTT. Protein product: CASSVEPSSGNTIYF.